This T cell receptor (beta chain) was obtained from a study of breast tumors, draining lymph nodes, adjacent tissues. General study results and limits: The data were judged consistent with most tumor T cells coming from lymph node and expanding in tumor. Tumors had less TCR diversity than lymph nodes, more than nontumor tissue. That most tumor T cells come from lymph nodes remained unproven.

Axillary draining lymph nodes of breast cancer patients supplied the node samples. This clonotype was seen repeatedly, ten times or more. Its antigen is still unknown. The ends lost 3 bases at V and 8 bases at J; junction bases unmatched: 15. The germline CDR1 and CDR2 sequences are DFQATT and SNEGSKA (reference sequence). This CDR3 is built from 18 residues. TCRdb used MiXCR to reprocess the multiplex PCR reads, holding one entry per CDR3 protein. Here the sample spans around 230,000 distinct CDR3 sequences, about 34% being singletons. V usage is TRBV20-1 and J usage is TRBJ2-1, with TRBD2 matching 14 bases. Sequenced material: axillary lymph node tissue. The clonotype originates from a female donor with breast cancer. Some clones in this sample may be carry-over from other donors' samples. The DNA of the CDR3 is TGCAGTGCTAGTGCCTTTCCCGGGACTAGCGGGGGCAGGTATGAGCAGTTCTTC. Translation gives CSASAFPGTSGGRYEQFF.